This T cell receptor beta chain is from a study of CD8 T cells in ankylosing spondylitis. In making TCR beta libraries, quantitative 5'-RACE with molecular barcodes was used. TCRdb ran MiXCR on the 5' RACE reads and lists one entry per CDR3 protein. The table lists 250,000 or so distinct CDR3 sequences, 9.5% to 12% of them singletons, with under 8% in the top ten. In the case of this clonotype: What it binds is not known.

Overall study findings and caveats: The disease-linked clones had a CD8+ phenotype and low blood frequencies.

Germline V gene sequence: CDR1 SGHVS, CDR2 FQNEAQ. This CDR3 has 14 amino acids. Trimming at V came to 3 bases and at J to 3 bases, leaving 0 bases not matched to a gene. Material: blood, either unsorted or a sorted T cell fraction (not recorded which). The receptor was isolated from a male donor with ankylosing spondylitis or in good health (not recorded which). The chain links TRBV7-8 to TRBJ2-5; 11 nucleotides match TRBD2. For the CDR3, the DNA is TGTGCCAGCAGCTTTAGCGGGGGGGAAGAGACCCAGTACTTC. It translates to CASSFSGGEETQYF.